Below, 23 T cell receptor beta chains from the same sample are listed, as sequenced in a study of vaccination and CD4 T cells after COVID-19. Treatment described: roughly ten-day PBMC culture with coronavirus spike peptide pools or control peptides (ViraFEST assay). Oncomine TCR Beta short-read sequencing was applied to DNA from cultured CD4+ T cells. Via MiXCR, TCRdb re-called the PCR reads, giving one row per CDR3 protein. Of approximately 12,000 distinct CDR3 sequences listed, about 47% were seen once; the top ten hold 16%. For these TCRs, the target antigens are not known. Sequencing input: CD4+ T cells from blood, cultured in vitro. The receptors stem from a human donor who had recovered from COVID-19.

Note on this clonotype: One end of the junction does not line up with germline, which may come from a read error. J is TRBJ2-7 and V is TRBV10-3; 14 nucleotides line up with TRBD2. CDR1 ENHRY and CDR2 SYGVKD come from the germline V gene. This CDR3 region has 17 residues. The CDR3 here is CASSLTTSGRAVNEQYF. The CDR3 nucleotides are TGTGCCAGCAGTTTAACGACTAGCGGGAGGGCCGTCAACGAGCAGTACTTC.

The chain links TRBV2 to TRBJ2-5; no clear D gene. Germline V lookup: CDR1 SNHLY, CDR2 FYNNEI. V gave up 8 bases and J gave up 1 base, with 20 bases separating them. This CDR3 is built from 16 residues. The CDR3 loop is CASYRALDRVQETQYF. In nucleotides, the CDR3 is TGTGCCAGCTACAGAGCCCTAGATAGGGTCCAAGAGACCCAGTACTTC.

This chain joins TRBV7-8 and TRBJ2-3, with TRBD1 identical over 10 bases. CDR1 SGHVS and CDR2 FQNEAQ come from the germline V gene. Losses at the gene ends were 5 bases for V and 5 bases for J; bases not matched to a gene: 4. The CDR3 contains 14 residues. CDR3 nucleotides: TGTGCCAGCAGCGCAGGGACAGGGGAAGATACGCAGTATTTT. Its translation is CASSAGTGEDTQYF.

This clonotype was observed a handful of times. The rearrangement links TRBV6-1 to TRBJ1-2; D is unclear. The CDR3 is made up of 13 amino acids. Trimming shortened V by 6 bases and J by 2 bases, and 10 bases separated the two germline ends. CDR1 is MNHNS and CDR2 is SASEGT in the germline V gene. CDR3 sequence reads: CASRETQNYGYTF. The DNA for the CDR3 is TGTGCCAGCAGGGAGACACAAAACTATGGCTACACCTTC.

By share, this clonotype counts as large. The V call is TRBV7-3, the J call TRBJ2-3; 10 bases fit TRBD2. The V gene's germline CDR1 is SGHTA and CDR2 FQGTGA. Trimming removed 2 bases from V and 14 bases from J; junction bases left unmatched: 7. The CDR3 covers 13 residues. CDR3 amino acids: CASSLQPSGSAYF. The CDR3 DNA sequence: TGTGCCAGCAGCTTACAGCCTAGCGGGAGCGCGTATTTT.

The rearrangement links TRBV6-1 to TRBJ2-3, with D tentatively TRBD1 (5 bases). The CDR3 contains 16 residues. The germline V gene has CDR1 MNHNS and CDR2 SASEGT. V was trimmed by 5 bases and J by 2 bases, leaving 17 bases between them. The CDR3 spells CASSKDSTFATDTQYF. CDR3 nucleotides: TGTGCCAGCAGTAAAGACAGCACGTTCGCCACAGATACGCAGTATTTT.

The V gene is TRBV15, the J gene TRBJ1-4, with 10 bases fitting TRBD1. CDR3 length equals 17 residues. CDR1 and CDR2 from the germline V gene are LNHNV and YYDKDF (reference sequence). After removal of 0 bases from V and 6 bases from J, the junction contained 7 bases not matched to a gene. CDR3 residues: CATSRDRHGTGDEKLFF. The DNA of the CDR3 is TGTGCCACCAGCAGAGATCGGCACGGGACAGGGGATGAAAAACTGTTTTTT.

This chain joins TRBV6-2 or TRBV6-3 and TRBJ2-7; D gene uncertain. The germline V and J ends were trimmed by 5 bases and 4 bases, with 6 bases remaining between them. This CDR3 spans 11 amino acids. Germline V gives CDR1 MNHEY, CDR2 SVGEGT. CDR3 in DNA: TGTGCCAGCAGTACTGGATACGAGCAGTACTTC. It specifies CASSTGYEQYF.

V and J are TRBV20-1 and TRBJ2-5; no firm D call. The CDR3 is 15 residues long. Germline lookup yields CDR1 DFQATT and CDR2 SNEGSKA (reference sequence). With 5 bases removed from V and 2 bases from J, the gap between germline ends came to 18 bases. The CDR3 spells CSALDSGEIQETQYF. The CDR3 coding sequence is TGCAGTGCTCTCGACTCCGGAGAGATACAAGAGACCCAGTACTTC.

The chain has TRBV5-4 and TRBJ1-6, with 7 bases lining up with TRBD1. The trim removed 0 bases at V and 7 bases at J, leaving 4 bases unmatched. Germline assignment: CDR1 SGHNT and CDR2 YYREEE (reference sequence). The CDR3 totals 15 residues. CDR3 coding DNA: TGTGCCAGCAGCTTGGCCGGGACAGCCAATTCACCCCTCCACTTT. Its protein product is CASSLAGTANSPLHF.

The chain combines TRBV20-1 with TRBJ1-1, with D hard to call. Germline CDR1 and CDR2: DFQATT and SNEGSKA (reference sequence). V was shortened by 0 bases and J by 4 bases, with 21 bases between the two germline ends. The CDR3 length is 17 residues. CDR3 DNA sequence: TGCAGTGCTAGAGATCGTCAAAGCAGCCAAAGGGTCACTGAAGCTTTCTTT. This encodes CSARDRQSSQRVTEAFF.

V gene TRBV11-2 combines with J gene TRBJ1-5; the match to TRBD1 covers 8 bases. The germline V gene has CDR1 SGHAT and CDR2 FQNNGV. CDR3 size: 14 residues. V was clipped by 4 bases and J by 6 bases; unmatched bases: 5. The CDR3 region is CASSSGQGGQPQHF. The CDR3 nucleotides are TGTGCCAGCAGCTCCGGACAGGGAGGTCAGCCCCAGCATTTT. The full variable domain, completed using reference TRBV11-2 and TRBJ1-5, is EAGVAQSPRYKIIEKRQSVAFWCNPISGHATLYWYQQILGQGPKLLIQFQNNGVVDDSQLPKDRFSAERLKGVDSTLKIQPAKLEDSAVYLCASSSGQGGQPQHFGDGTRLSIL.

The chain carries TRBV20-1 and TRBJ1-1, with D maybe TRBD1 (5 bases). Trimming removed 6 bases at V and 1 base at J, with 9 bases between. CDR1 is DFQATT and CDR2 is SNEGSKA in the germline V gene (reference sequence). The CDR3 totals 12 residues. The CDR3 is CSAMGGNTEAFF. In DNA form, the CDR3 reads TGCAGTGCCATGGGGGGGAACACTGAAGCTTTCTTT.

By sample fraction, this clonotype is medium-sized. The chain recombines TRBV20-1 with TRBJ2-3; TRBD2 aligns across 7 bases. After removal of 4 bases from V and 6 bases from J, the junction contained 7 bases not matched to a gene. Germline V gene data show CDR1 as DFQATT and CDR2 as SNEGSKA (reference sequence). The CDR3 sequence is 13 residues long. CDR3 sequence reads: CSATKILADTQYF. CDR3 DNA sequence: TGCAGTGCTACTAAAATACTAGCGGATACGCAGTATTTT.

The chain combines TRBV7-3 with TRBJ2-1; 7 bases fit TRBD1. This CDR3 contains 14 residues. V lost 5 bases, J lost 10 bases, and 11 bases stayed unmatched. In germline, CDR1 is SGHTA, CDR2 FQGTGA. The CDR3: CASSKGQPSGEQFF. As DNA, the CDR3 is TGTGCCAGCAGCAAGGGACAGCCTTCGGGCGAGCAGTTCTTC.

This rearrangement joins TRBV15 to TRBJ2-6, with a weak D call TRBD2 (7 bases). CDR3 length: 17 amino acids. CDR1 LNHNV and CDR2 YYDKDF come from the germline V gene (reference sequence). Trimming removed 3 bases from V and 2 bases from J, with 14 bases in between. The CDR3 loop reads CATSRTRGGTGANVLTF. The CDR3 DNA follows: TGTGCCACCAGCAGGACCAGGGGAGGGACTGGGGCCAACGTCCTGACTTTC.

This chain uses TRBV20-1 with TRBJ1-5; D call uncertain. CDR1 and CDR2 from the germline V gene are DFQATT and SNEGSKA (reference sequence). The V end lost 4 bases, the J end lost 1 base, and 11 bases lay between the germline ends. The CDR3 spans 14 residues. The DNA for the CDR3 is TGCAGTGCTACGGCAGAAACAAGCAATCAGCCCCAGCATTTT. It encodes CSATAETSNQPQHF.

The chain combines TRBV30 with TRBJ2-2; tentative D call: TRBD2 (6 bases). This CDR3 has 14 amino acids. Germline-derived CDR1 and CDR2 are GTSNPN and SVGIG (reference sequence). Trimming removed 5 bases at V and 1 base at J, with 11 bases between. The CDR3: CAWGSGMNTGELFF. The CDR3 region has the DNA TGTGCCTGGGGTAGCGGAATGAACACCGGGGAGCTGTTTTTT.

This CDR3 reads CASSLFLGSGANVLTF. The CDR3 DNA follows: TGTGCCAGCAGTTTATTTCTTGGCTCTGGGGCCAACGTCCTGACTTTC. This chain links TRBV28 with TRBJ2-6; D gene ambiguous. V shed 1 base and J shed 0 bases, with 7 bases lying between them. The length of the CDR3 is 16 residues. The germline V gene encodes CDR1 MDHEN and CDR2 SYDVKM.

The chain links TRBV12-3 or TRBV12-4 to TRBJ2-7; D tentatively reads TRBD1 or TRBD2 (5 bases each). This CDR3 comprises 14 residues. Trimming stripped 4 bases from V and 4 bases from J, with 14 bases between. Here the CDR3 reads CASSSVGTVYEQYF. Here the CDR3 DNA reads TGTGCCAGCAGTTCCGTCGGGACGGTGTACGAGCAGTACTTC.

This clonotype was seen only a few times. V and J are TRBV7-8 and TRBJ1-1; maybe TRBD1 (5 bases). Germline values: CDR1 SGHVS, CDR2 FQNEAQ. Trimming shortened V by 5 bases and J by 0 bases, and 10 bases separated the two germline ends. This CDR3 comprises 14 residues. The CDR3 loop reads CASSGQIMNTEAFF. The CDR3 DNA follows: TGTGCCAGCAGCGGACAAATCATGAACACTGAAGCTTTCTTT. Supplemented by reference TRBV7-8 and TRBJ1-1, the full variable domain reads GAGVSQSPRYKVAKRGQDVALRCDPISGHVSLFWYQQALGQGPEFLTYFQNEAQLDKSGLPSDRFFAERPEGSVSTLKIQRTQQEDSAVYLCASSGQIMNTEAFFGQGTRLTVV.

The rearrangement joins TRBV6-1 to TRBJ1-2, with D uncertain. V gave up 1 base and J gave up 8 bases, with 17 bases separating them. The V gene's germline CDR1 is MNHNS and CDR2 SASEGT. The CDR3 spans 15 residues. In nucleotides, the CDR3 is TGTGCCAGCAGTGAAGGTTGGACCCAAGCGGGAGGCTACACCTTC. Protein product: CASSEGWTQAGGYTF.

In this sample, this clonotype turned up a few times. The chain recombines TRBV6-1 with TRBJ2-5; TRBD2 matches at 11 bases. J lost 2 bases, V lost 2 bases, and 4 bases had no gene match. The germline CDR1 and CDR2 sequences are MNHNS and SASEGT. The CDR3 contains 16 residues. The CDR3 region is CASSEYGTSGQETQYF. CDR3 nucleotide sequence: TGTGCCAGCAGTGAATATGGGACTAGCGGACAAGAGACCCAGTACTTC.